This is a list of T cell receptor beta chains from one sample in a study of T cells after posttransplantation cyclophosphamide. Only in-frame clones appear in the TCRdb table, and some are missing; sequencing was by immunoSEQ multiplex PCR. The sample yields 7,500 to 10,000 clones, 89% seen once. The specimen was PBMCs, collected around 440 days after allogeneic stem cell transplant with calcineurin inhibitor and methotrexate. Source of these receptors: a male patient aged 50 to 60 who received an allogeneic stem cell transplant from an unrelated donor, was CMV-positive, and had chronic GVHD only. These T cells may partly come from the graft donor. Both conserved end residues are trimmed from each CDR3.

J gene: -; V gene: TRBV2; CDR3 protein: ASSPSTGRSSYEQY
J gene: TRBJ2-5; V gene: TRBV19; CDR3 protein: ASRRGLDQETQY
J gene: TRBJ2-7; V gene: TRBV9; CDR3 protein: ASSVSGESSYEQY
J gene: TRBJ1-5; V gene: TRBV6-4; CDR3 protein: ASSLTGGEQPQH
J gene: TRBJ1-2; V gene: TRBV21-1; CDR3 protein: ASSPHRQGLGYGYT
J gene: TRBJ2-1; V gene: TRBV5-1; CDR3 protein: ASSLGVRGDNEQF
J gene: TRBJ2-3; V gene: TRBV19; CDR3 protein: ATQTGGETDTQY
J gene: TRBJ2-1; V gene: TRBV5-1; CDR3 protein: ASSLDFVEQF
J gene: TRBJ2-1; V gene: TRBV5-1; CDR3 protein: ASSSSGTGLDNEQF
J gene: TRBJ2-1; V gene: TRBV5-6; CDR3 protein: ASDWQGMNEQF
J gene: TRBJ1-2; V gene: TRBV29-1; CDR3 protein: SALKEGSYGYT
J gene: TRBJ1-2; V gene: TRBV19; CDR3 protein: ASSITPPQAHYGYT
J gene: TRBJ1-2; V gene: TRBV19; CDR3 protein: ASREHSGVLGYT
J gene: -; V gene: TRBV11-3; CDR3 protein: ASSLAPLYEQY
J gene: TRBJ1-1; V gene: TRBV6-5; CDR3 protein: ASSYAGGVTEAF
J gene: -; V gene: TRBV5-5; CDR3 protein: ASSPGTGGPSYEQY
J gene: TRBJ2-3; V gene: TRBV6-1; CDR3 protein: ASSRTGTDTQY
J gene: TRBJ1-1; V gene: TRBV4-2; CDR3 protein: ASSLRDRNTEAF
J gene: TRBJ2-1; V gene: TRBV7-9; CDR3 protein: ASSLAKGSDSYNEQF
J gene: TRBJ2-3; V gene: TRBV7-6; CDR3 protein: ASSLGRTDTQY
J gene: TRBJ2-1; V gene: TRBV5-1; CDR3 protein: ASSPAPPRSEQF
J gene: TRBJ1-2; V gene: TRBV29-1; CDR3 protein: SVPLGIGGGDGYT